This T cell receptor (beta chain) appears in the sequencing data of a study of shared clonotypes between healthy human individuals. CD8 cells regarded as naive lacked CD45RO, were positively chosen for CCR7, and omitted terminally differentiated effector memory CD45RA+ cells. Profiling relied on immunoSEQ multiplex PCR, and the TCRdb table lists in-frame clones only, not all of them. This table has some 2,000,000 clones, approximately 94% appearing once. This sequence was found in a man younger than 35 in good health. Specimen: naive CD8+ T cells sorted from blood.

The CDR3 loop is CASTDRATYNSPLHF. The CDR3, as DNA: TGCGCCAGCACGGACAGGGCAACCTATAATTCACCCCTCCACTTT. The rearrangement uses TRBV4-1 and TRBJ1-6; 8 nucleotides agree with TRBD1. The CDR3 loop spans 15 amino acids. In germline, CDR1 is MGHRA, CDR2 YSYEKL. V lost 7 bases to trimming and J lost 2 bases; unmatched junction nucleotides: 4.